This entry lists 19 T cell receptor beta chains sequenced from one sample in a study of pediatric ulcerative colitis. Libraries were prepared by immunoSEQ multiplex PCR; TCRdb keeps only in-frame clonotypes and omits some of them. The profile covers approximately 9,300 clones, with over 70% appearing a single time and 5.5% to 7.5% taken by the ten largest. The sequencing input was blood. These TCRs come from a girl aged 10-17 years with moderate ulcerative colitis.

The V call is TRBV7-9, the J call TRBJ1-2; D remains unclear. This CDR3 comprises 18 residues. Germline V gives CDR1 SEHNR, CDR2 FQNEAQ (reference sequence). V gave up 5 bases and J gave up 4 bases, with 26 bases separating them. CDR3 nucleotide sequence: TGTGCCAGCAGCCACCGGGCAGGCGGAGTACGCGTAGGCTATGGCTACACCTTC. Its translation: CASSHRAGGVRVGYGYTF. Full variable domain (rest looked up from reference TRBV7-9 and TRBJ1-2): DTGVSQNPRHKITKRGQNVTFRCDPISEHNRLYWYRQTLGQGPEFLTYFQNEAQLEKSRLLSDRFSAERPKGSFSTLEIQRTEQGDSAMYLCASSHRAGGVRVGYGYTFGSGTRLTVV.

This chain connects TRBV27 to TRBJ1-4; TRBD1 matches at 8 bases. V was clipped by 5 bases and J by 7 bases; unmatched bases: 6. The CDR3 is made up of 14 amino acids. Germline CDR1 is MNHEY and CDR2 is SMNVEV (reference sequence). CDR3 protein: CASSNQGAGEKLFF. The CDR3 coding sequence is TGTGCCAGCAGTAATCAGGGGGCAGGTGAAAAACTGTTTTTT.

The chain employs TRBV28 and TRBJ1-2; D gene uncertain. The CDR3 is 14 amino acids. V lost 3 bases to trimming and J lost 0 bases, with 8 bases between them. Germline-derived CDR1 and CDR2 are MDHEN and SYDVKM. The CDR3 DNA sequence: TGTGCCAGCAGTTTCTCTGGAGCTAACTATGGCTACACCTTC. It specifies CASSFSGANYGYTF.

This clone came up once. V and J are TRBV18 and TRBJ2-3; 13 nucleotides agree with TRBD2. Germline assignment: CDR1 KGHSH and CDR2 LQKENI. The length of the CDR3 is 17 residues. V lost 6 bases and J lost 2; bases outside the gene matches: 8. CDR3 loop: CASSPGLAGDLTDTQYF. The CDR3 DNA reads TGTGCCAGCTCTCCCGGACTAGCGGGGGACCTCACAGATACGCAGTATTTT.

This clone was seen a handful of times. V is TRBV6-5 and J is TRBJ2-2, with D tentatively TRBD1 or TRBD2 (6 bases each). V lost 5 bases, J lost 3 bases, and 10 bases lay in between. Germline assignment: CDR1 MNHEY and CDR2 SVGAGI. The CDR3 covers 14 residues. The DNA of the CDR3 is TGTGCCAGCAGTATCCGGGGGCACACCGGGGAGCTGTTTTTT. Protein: CASSIRGHTGELFF.

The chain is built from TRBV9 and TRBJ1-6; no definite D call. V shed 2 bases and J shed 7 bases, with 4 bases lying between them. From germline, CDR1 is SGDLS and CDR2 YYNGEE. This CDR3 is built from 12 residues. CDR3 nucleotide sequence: TGTGCCAGCAGCGTTTTGAATTCACCCCTCCACTTT. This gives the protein CASSVLNSPLHF.

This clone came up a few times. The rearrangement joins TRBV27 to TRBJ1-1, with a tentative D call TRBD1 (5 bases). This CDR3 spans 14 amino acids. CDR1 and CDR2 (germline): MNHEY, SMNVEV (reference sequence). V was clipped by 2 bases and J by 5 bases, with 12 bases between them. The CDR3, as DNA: TGTGCCAGCAGTTTAATCGGGGGTAGGACTGAAGCTTTCTTT. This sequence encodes CASSLIGGRTEAFF.

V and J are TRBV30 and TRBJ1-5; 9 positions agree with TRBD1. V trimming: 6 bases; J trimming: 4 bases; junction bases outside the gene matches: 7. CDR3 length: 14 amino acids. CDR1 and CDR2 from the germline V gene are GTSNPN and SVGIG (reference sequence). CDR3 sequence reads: CACQPGTGNQPQHF. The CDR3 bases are TGTGCCTGCCAGCCCGGGACAGGGAATCAGCCCCAGCATTTT.

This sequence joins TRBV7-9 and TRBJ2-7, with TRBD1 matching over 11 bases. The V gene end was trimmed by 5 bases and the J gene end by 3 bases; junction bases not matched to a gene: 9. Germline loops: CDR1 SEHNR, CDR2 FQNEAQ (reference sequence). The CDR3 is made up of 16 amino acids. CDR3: CASSPRTGGPNYEQYF. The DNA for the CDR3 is TGTGCCAGCAGCCCAAGGACAGGGGGCCCCAACTACGAGCAGTACTTC. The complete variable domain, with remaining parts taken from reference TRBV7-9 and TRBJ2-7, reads DTGVSQNPRHKITKRGQNVTFRCDPISEHNRLYWYRQTLGQGPEFLTYFQNEAQLEKSRLLSDRFSAERPKGSFSTLEIQRTEQGDSAMYLCASSPRTGGPNYEQYFGPGTRLTVT.

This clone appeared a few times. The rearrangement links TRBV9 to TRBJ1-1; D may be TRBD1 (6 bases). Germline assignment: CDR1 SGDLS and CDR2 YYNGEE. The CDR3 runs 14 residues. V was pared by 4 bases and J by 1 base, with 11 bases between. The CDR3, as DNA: TGTGCCAGCAGCATGGGACACCGGAACACTGAAGCTTTCTTT. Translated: CASSMGHRNTEAFF.

The DNA for the CDR3 is TGTGCCAGCAGGCTAGCGGGGGGCCGATTACGTTACAATGAGCAGTTCTTC. As protein: CASRLAGGRLRYNEQFF. The J gene is TRBJ2-1, the V gene TRBV2; 11 positions agree with TRBD2. V trimming: 6 bases; J trimming: 4 bases; junction bases outside the gene matches: 11. This CDR3 is 17 amino acids long. The germline gives CDR1 SNHLY, CDR2 FYNNEI.

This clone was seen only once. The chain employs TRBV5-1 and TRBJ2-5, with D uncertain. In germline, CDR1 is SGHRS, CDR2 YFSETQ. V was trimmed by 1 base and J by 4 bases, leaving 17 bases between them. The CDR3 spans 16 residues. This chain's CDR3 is CASSLSRTPVPETQYF. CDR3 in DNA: TGCGCCAGCAGCTTGAGTAGGACGCCAGTCCCAGAGACCCAGTACTTC.

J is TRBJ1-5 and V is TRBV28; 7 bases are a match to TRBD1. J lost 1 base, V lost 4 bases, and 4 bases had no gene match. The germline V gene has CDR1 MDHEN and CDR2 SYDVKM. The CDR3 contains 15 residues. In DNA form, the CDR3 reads TGTGCCAGCAGTTCCGGGACAGCCAGCAATCAGCCCCAGCATTTT. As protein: CASSSGTASNQPQHF.

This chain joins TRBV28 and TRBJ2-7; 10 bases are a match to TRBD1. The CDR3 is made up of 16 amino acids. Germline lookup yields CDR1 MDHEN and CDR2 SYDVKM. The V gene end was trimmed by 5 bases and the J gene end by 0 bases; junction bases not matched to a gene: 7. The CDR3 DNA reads TGTGCCAGCAGTGCCCGGGACAGGGGTCACTCCTACGAGCAGTACTTC. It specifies CASSARDRGHSYEQYF.

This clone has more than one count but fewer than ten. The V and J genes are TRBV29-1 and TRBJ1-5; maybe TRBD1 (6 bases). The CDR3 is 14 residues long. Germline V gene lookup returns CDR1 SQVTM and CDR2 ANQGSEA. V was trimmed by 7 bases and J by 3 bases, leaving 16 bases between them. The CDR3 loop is CSAIAGEHNQPQHF. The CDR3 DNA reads TGCAGCGCAATCGCAGGGGAGCACAATCAGCCCCAGCATTTT.

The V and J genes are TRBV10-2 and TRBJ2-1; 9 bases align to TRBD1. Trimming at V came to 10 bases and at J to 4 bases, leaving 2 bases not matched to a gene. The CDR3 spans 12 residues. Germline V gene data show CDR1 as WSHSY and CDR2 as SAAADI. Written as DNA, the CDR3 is TGCGCCACGGACAGGGGATACAATGAGCAGTTCTTC. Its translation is CATDRGYNEQFF.

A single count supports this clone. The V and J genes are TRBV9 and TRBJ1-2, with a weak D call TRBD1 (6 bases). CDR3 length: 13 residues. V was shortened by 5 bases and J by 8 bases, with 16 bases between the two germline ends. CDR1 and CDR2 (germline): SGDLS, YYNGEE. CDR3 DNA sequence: TGTGCCAGCAGTGGGACAAGGCCGAACGGCTACACCTTC. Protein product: CASSGTRPNGYTF.

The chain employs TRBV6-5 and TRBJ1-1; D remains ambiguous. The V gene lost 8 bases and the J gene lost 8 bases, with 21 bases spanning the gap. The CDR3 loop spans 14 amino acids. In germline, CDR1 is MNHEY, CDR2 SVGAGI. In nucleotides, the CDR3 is TGTGCCAGCTATACCCCTCAGAGGCGACTAGAAGCTTTCTTT. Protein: CASYTPQRRLEAFF.

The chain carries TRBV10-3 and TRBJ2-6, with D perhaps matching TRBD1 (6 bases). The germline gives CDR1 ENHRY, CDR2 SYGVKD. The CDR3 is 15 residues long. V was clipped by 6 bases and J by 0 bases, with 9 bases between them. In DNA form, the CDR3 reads TGTGCCATCAGCGGACAGATCTCTGGGGCCAACGTCCTGACTTTC. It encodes CAISGQISGANVLTF.